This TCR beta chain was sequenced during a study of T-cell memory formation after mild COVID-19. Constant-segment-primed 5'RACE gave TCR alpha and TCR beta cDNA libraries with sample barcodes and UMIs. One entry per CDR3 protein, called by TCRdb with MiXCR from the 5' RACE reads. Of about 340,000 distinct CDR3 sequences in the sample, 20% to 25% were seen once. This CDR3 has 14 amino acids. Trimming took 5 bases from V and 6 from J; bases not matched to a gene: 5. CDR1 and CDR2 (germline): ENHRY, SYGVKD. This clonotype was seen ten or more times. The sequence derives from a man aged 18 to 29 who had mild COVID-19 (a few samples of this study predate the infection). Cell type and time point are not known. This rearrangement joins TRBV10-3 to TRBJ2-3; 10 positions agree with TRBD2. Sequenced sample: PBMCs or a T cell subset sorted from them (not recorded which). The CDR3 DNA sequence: TGTGCCATCAGTATCCTAGCGGGGGACGATACGCAGTATTTT. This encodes CAISILAGDDTQYF.